The TCR beta chain under discussion was sequenced for a study of siplizumab effects on memory and regulatory T cells. General study findings and limits: Unstimulated subsets were the mapping target of only a minor fraction of alloreactive clones. Naive T cells apparently outstripped memory cells in diversity and seemed major alloresponse contributors.

Each sample yielded about 10^5 assayed TCR templates. Profiling relied on immunoSEQ multiplex PCR, and the TCRdb table lists in-frame clones only, not all of them. In the table there are 60,000 to 70,000 clones, approximately 89% of which are singletons. The CDR3 is 16 amino acids. CDR1 is SGDLS, CDR2 YYNGEE, per germline. The V gene end was trimmed by 2 bases and the J gene end by 6 bases; junction bases not matched to a gene: 9. About this clone: Its antigen is currently unknown.

The material sequenced was Tregs sorted from blood. The sequence came from a human donor in good health. The chain carries TRBV9 and TRBJ2-1, with 9 bases that match TRBD1. The CDR3 protein is CASSVQTGGAFNEQFF. As DNA, the CDR3 is TGTGCCAGCAGCGTCCAAACAGGGGGCGCGTTCAATGAGCAGTTCTTC.